A selection of T cell receptor beta chains follows, all from one sample in a study of T cells in Graves' hyperthyroidism and ophthalmopathy. One entry per CDR3 protein, called by TCRdb with MiXCR from the multiplex PCR reads. The sample contains around 580,000 distinct CDR3 sequences, roughly 46% of which appear only once. Material: peripheral blood or thyroid tissue (not recorded which). The receptors were sampled from a woman between 18 and 29 years old with Graves' hyperthyroidism. Both conserved end residues are part of each CDR3. The D gene is left open where the match is weak. The listing skips clone size in some rows; elsewhere it reads once, few, many or a size class.

V gene: TRBV13
clone size: many
J gene: TRBJ1-4
D gene: TRBD1
CDR3 protein: CASSPTGADEKLFF
CDR3 DNA: TGTGCCAGCAGCCCTACAGGGGCGGACGAAAAACTGTTTTTT

V gene: TRBV5-1
clone size: many
J gene: TRBJ2-5
D gene: NA
CDR3 protein: CASSLLTGGQETQYF
CDR3 DNA: TGCGCCAGCAGCTTATTGACAGGTGGCCAAGAGACCCAGTACTTC

V gene: TRBV6-1
clone size: NA
J gene: TRBJ1-2
D gene: TRBD1
CDR3 protein: CASSARGLNYGYTF
CDR3 DNA: TGTGCCAGCAGCGCCAGGGGGCTTAACTATGGCTACACCTTC

V gene: TRBV20-1
clone size: many
J gene: TRBJ1-3
D gene: NA
CDR3 protein: CSARDLGNTIYF
CDR3 DNA: TGCAGTGCTAGGGACCTTGGAAACACCATATATTTT

V gene: TRBV25-1
clone size: NA
J gene: TRBJ1-1
D gene: NA
CDR3 protein: CASSERDFTEAFF
CDR3 DNA: TGTGCCAGCAGTGAGCGGGACTTTACTGAAGCTTTCTTT

V gene: TRBV27
clone size: many
J gene: TRBJ2-7
D gene: NA
CDR3 protein: CASSSPSREQYF
CDR3 DNA: TGTGCCAGCAGTTCCCCCTCGAGGGAGCAGTACTTC

V gene: TRBV20-1
clone size: NA
J gene: TRBJ2-2
D gene: TRBD2
CDR3 protein: CSARREGTGELFF
CDR3 DNA: TGCAGTGCTAGGCGGGAGGGCACCGGGGAGCTGTTTTTT

V gene: TRBV5-5
clone size: NA
J gene: TRBJ1-2
D gene: NA
CDR3 protein: CASSLEASYGYTF
CDR3 DNA: TGTGCCAGCAGCTTAGAGGCGAGCTATGGCTACACCTTC

V gene: TRBV3-1
clone size: NA
J gene: TRBJ2-3
D gene: NA
CDR3 protein: CASSPTGTSTDTQYF
CDR3 DNA: TGTGCCAGCAGCCCCACTGGCACTAGCACAGATACGCAGTATTTT

V gene: TRBV5-1
clone size: NA
J gene: TRBJ2-7
D gene: TRBD2
CDR3 protein: CASNLYPGGAGVGEQYF
CDR3 DNA: TGCGCCAGCAACCTCTATCCCGGGGGAGCGGGAGTCGGGGAGCAGTACTTC

V gene: TRBV7-8
clone size: many
J gene: TRBJ2-7
D gene: TRBD2
CDR3 protein: CASSRPGLAGGDKYF
CDR3 DNA: TGTGCCAGCAGCCGACCCGGACTAGCGGGAGGGGATAAGTACTTC

V gene: TRBV10-3
clone size: few
J gene: TRBJ2-3
D gene: NA
CDR3 protein: CAIRTEPSTDTQYF
CDR3 DNA: TGTGCCATCAGGACAGAACCTAGCACAGATACGCAGTATTTT

V gene: TRBV7-6
clone size: NA
J gene: TRBJ1-2
D gene: NA
CDR3 protein: CASSRGDRSSGYTF
CDR3 DNA: TGTGCCAGCAGCAGGGGGGACCGCAGCTCTGGCTACACCTTC

V gene: TRBV12-5
clone size: many
J gene: TRBJ1-2
D gene: NA
CDR3 protein: CASGPLDYRHYGYTF
CDR3 DNA: TGTGCTAGTGGCCCGCTCGATTACAGGCACTATGGCTACACCTTC

V gene: TRBV7-2
clone size: many
J gene: TRBJ1-2
D gene: NA
CDR3 protein: CASSLILGRASF
CDR3 DNA: TGTGCCAGCAGCTTGATCCTGGGCAGGGCCTCCTTC

V gene: TRBV2
clone size: NA
J gene: TRBJ2-1
D gene: NA
CDR3 protein: CASSEGVGQTYNEQFF
CDR3 DNA: TGTGCCAGCAGTGAGGGGGTAGGACAGACCTACAATGAGCAGTTCTTC